Listed below are T cell receptor beta chains from one sample, sequenced in a study of shared clonotypes between healthy human individuals. Sequencing used immunoSEQ multiplex PCR; TCRdb keeps in-frame clones, though not all of them. Here the sample spans 1,400,000 or so clones, approximately 98.5% being singletons. What was sequenced was naive CD4+ T cells sorted from blood. These receptors all come from a man aged 25-40 years in good health. Both conserved end residues are part of each CDR3. Fields, in order: J gene, D gene, clone size, V gene, CDR3 protein, CDR3 DNA. D genes are given only for firm matches. Only some rows state a clone size, as once, few, many or a class for expanded clones.

TRBJ2-3 | - | once | TRBV20-1 | CSPRSDTQYF | TGCAGTCCCCGCAGTGATACGCAGTATTTT
TRBJ1-5 | - | - | TRBV14 | CASSPEILTDRNQPQHF | TGTGCCAGCAGCCCCGAGATATTGACAGACCGGAATCAGCCCCAGCATTTT
TRBJ2-4 | - | - | TRBV19 | CASSIDRGAGQKNIQYF | TGTGCCAGTAGTATAGATCGGGGGGCAGGTCAAAAAAACATTCAGTACTTC
TRBJ2-7 | - | - | TRBV29-1 | CSVEVTGPDTYEQYF | TGCAGCGTTGAGGTAACAGGGCCTGATACCTACGAGCAGTACTTC
TRBJ2-5 | TRBD1 | - | TRBV5-1 | CASSLESGTGGETQYF | TGCGCCAGCAGCTTGGAGTCTGGGACAGGGGGGGAGACCCAGTACTTC
TRBJ1-3 | - | few | TRBV19 | CASSLASGNTIYF | TGTGCCAGTAGTCTTGCCTCTGGAAACACCATATATTTT
TRBJ2-1 | - | - | TRBV20-1 | CSARGSLPQFF | TGCAGTGCTAGGGGATCCCTTCCCCAGTTCTTC
TRBJ2-1 | TRBD2 | - | TRBV4-1 | CASSHSAGVYNEQFF | TGCGCCAGCAGCCATTCAGCGGGAGTCTACAATGAGCAGTTCTTC
TRBJ2-7 | TRBD2 | - | TRBV5-1 | CASSLGAGYSEQYF | TGCGCCAGCAGCTTGGGAGCGGGATATTCCGAGCAGTACTTC
TRBJ2-2 | - | - | TRBV5-5 | CASSLEWRLRDTGELFF | TGTGCCAGCAGCTTGGAATGGCGGCTACGGGATACCGGGGAGCTGTTTTTT
TRBJ2-5 | - | - | TRBV6-6 | CASTHPQETQYF | TGTGCCAGCACCCACCCCCAAGAGACCCAGTACTTC
TRBJ1-5 | - | - | TRBV28 | CASSLAGPLGNQPQHF | TGTGCCAGCAGTCTGGCGGGCCCCTTGGGCAATCAGCCCCAGCATTTT
TRBJ2-1 | - | - | TRBV6-5 | CASSYNAETEQFF | TGTGCCAGCAGTTACAACGCGGAGACTGAGCAGTTCTTC
TRBJ2-2 | - | - | TRBV7-2 | CASKESTGELFF | TGTGCCAGCAAGGAGTCCACCGGGGAGCTGTTTTTT
TRBJ2-3 | - | - | TRBV7-2 | CASRPRRTPLTDTQYF | TGTGCCAGCAGACCCCGTAGGACTCCACTCACAGATACGCAGTATTTT
TRBJ2-7 | TRBD2 | - | TRBV28 | CASSGAGGSSYEQYF | TGTGCCAGCAGTGGGGCGGGCGGGAGTTCTTACGAGCAGTACTTC
TRBJ2-7 | TRBD1 | once | TRBV5-8 | CASSLLIGTETYEQYF | TGTGCCAGCAGCTTGTTAATCGGGACAGAAACCTACGAGCAGTACTTC
TRBJ1-1 | - | - | TRBV29-1 | CSGRAIGTEAFF | TGCAGCGGGAGGGCAATTGGGACTGAAGCTTTCTTT
TRBJ1-3 | - | - | TRBV18 | CASSPPRDTIYF | TGTGCCAGCTCACCACCGAGGGACACCATATATTTT
TRBJ2-1 | TRBD2 | - | TRBV19 | CASSRPRLAVPNEQFF | TGTGCCAGTAGTAGGCCAAGACTAGCGGTGCCCAATGAGCAGTTCTTC
TRBJ2-1 | - | - | TRBV6-5 | CASSYGVTPNEQFF | TGTGCCAGCAGTTATGGTGTGACTCCCAATGAGCAGTTCTTC
TRBJ1-2 | TRBD1 | - | TRBV18 | CASSAGTGVRDHGYTF | TGTGCCAGCTCGGCAGGGACAGGGGTTAGAGATCATGGCTACACCTTC
TRBJ1-2 | - | - | TRBV7-2 | CASRTTVYGYTF | TGTGCCAGCCGGACGACAGTCTATGGCTACACCTTC
TRBJ2-1 | - | once | TRBV21-1 | CASSKGTSGLKDEQFF | TGTGCCAGCAGCAAAGGGACTAGCGGTTTAAAGGATGAGCAGTTCTTC
TRBJ1-4 | - | - | TRBV5-1 | CASGRGSGEKLFF | TGCGCCAGCGGCCGGGGTAGTGGAGAAAAACTGTTTTTT
TRBJ2-1 | - | - | TRBV30 | CAWSYDTYNEQFF | TGTGCCTGGAGTTACGACACCTACAATGAGCAGTTCTTC
TRBJ1-2 | TRBD1 | - | TRBV10-2 | CASSGTTGAVYYGYTF | TGCGCCAGCAGTGGGACGACAGGGGCAGTTTACTATGGCTACACCTTC
TRBJ2-1 | - | - | TRBV14 | CASSQEAPVRYSYNEQFF | TGTGCCAGCAGCCAGGAGGCCCCCGTCCGATACTCCTACAATGAGCAGTTCTTC
TRBJ2-3 | - | - | TRBV5-1 | CASSFGTGTPRTDTQYF | TGCGCCAGCAGCTTTGGTACAGGTACCCCTCGCACAGATACGCAGTATTTT
TRBJ2-3 | - | - | TRBV25-1 | CASSDPRGTDTQYF | TGTGCCAGCAGTGACCCCCGAGGTACAGATACGCAGTATTTT
TRBJ2-7 | - | - | TRBV5-4 | CASSFALAEQYF | TGTGCCAGCAGCTTCGCACTAGCCGAGCAGTACTTC
TRBJ1-1 | - | - | TRBV27 | CASSLGLRSEAFF | TGTGCCAGCAGTTTAGGGCTGCGGTCTGAAGCTTTCTTT
TRBJ2-7 | TRBD2 | - | TRBV5-5 | CASSLGGTSATQEQYF | TGTGCCAGCAGCTTGGGCGGGACTAGCGCGACGCAAGAGCAGTACTTC
TRBJ2-3 | - | - | TRBV5-1 | CASSYRHTDTDTQYF | TGCGCCAGCAGCTATAGACACACCGACACAGATACGCAGTATTTT
TRBJ2-7 | TRBD2 | - | TRBV5-1 | CASSLGLAGMSYEQYF | TGCGCCAGCAGCTTGGGGCTAGCGGGGATGTCCTACGAGCAGTACTTC
TRBJ2-6 | - | - | TRBV15 | CATSRDWRSSGANVLTF | TGTGCCACCAGCAGAGATTGGAGGAGCTCTGGGGCCAACGTCCTGACTTTC
TRBJ1-5 | TRBD1 | - | TRBV28 | CASTPGQGNQPQHF | TGTGCCAGCACGCCCGGACAGGGCAATCAGCCCCAGCATTTT
TRBJ2-3 | - | - | TRBV5-1 | CASSLAGAPDTQYF | TGCGCCAGCAGCTTGGCGGGGGCCCCAGATACGCAGTATTTT
TRBJ1-4 | TRBD1 | - | TRBV2 | CASSGYRGPSEKLFF | TGTGCCAGCAGTGGATACAGGGGGCCTTCCGAAAAACTGTTTTTT
TRBJ2-5 | TRBD2 | once | TRBV18 | CASSPPGLAGETQYF | TGTGCCAGCTCACCACCGGGACTAGCGGGGGAGACCCAGTACTTC
TRBJ1-2 | - | once | TRBV10-3 | CAISSGDLGGYTF | TGTGCCATCAGCTCCGGGGACCTTGGAGGCTACACCTTC
TRBJ1-1 | - | - | TRBV5-1 | CASSLTRANTEAFF | TGCGCCAGCAGCTTGACCCGCGCGAACACTGAAGCTTTCTTT
TRBJ2-2 | - | - | TRBV6-5 | CASRSSNGAGELFF | TGTGCCAGCAGATCTAGTAATGGCGCCGGGGAGCTGTTTTTT
TRBJ2-1 | TRBD2 | - | TRBV7-9 | CASSLVFGRYNEQFF | TGTGCCAGCAGCTTAGTGTTCGGGAGGTACAATGAGCAGTTCTTC
TRBJ1-5 | - | - | TRBV5-1 | CASSLDPGVQPQHF | TGCGCCAGCAGCTTGGACCCAGGGGTTCAGCCCCAGCATTTT
TRBJ2-3 | - | - | TRBV28 | CASSLLGARTDTQYF | TGTGCCAGCAGTTTACTAGGCGCACGCACAGATACGCAGTATTTT